The rows below give T cell receptor beta chains drawn from one sample of a study of cytomegalovirus exposure and HLA in healthy donors. Libraries were prepared by immunoSEQ multiplex PCR; TCRdb keeps only in-frame clonotypes and omits some of them. The sample records 85,000 to 100,000 clones, 64% being singletons. Sequenced sample: PBMCs. The receptors originated from a man aged 60-69 years in good health and CMV-seronegative. Each CDR3 is given with its conserved first and last residue. Fields, in order: V gene, J gene, clone size, D gene, CDR3 protein, CDR3 DNA. The D gene is left open where the match is weak. Some rows have no size entry. The others give once, few or many, or a class for an expanded clone.

>TRBV19|TRBJ2-5|NA|NA
CASSSSETQYF
TGTGCCAGTAGTAGTTCGGAGACCCAGTACTTC
>TRBV29-1|TRBJ2-3|NA|NA
CSSATGRGGDTQYF
TGCAGCTCCGCCACAGGGAGAGGGGGAGATACGCAGTATTTT
>TRBV5-1|TRBJ2-7|NA|NA
CASSPFPGAYEQYF
TGCGCCAGCAGCCCATTCCCAGGGGCCTACGAGCAGTACTTC
>TRBV18|TRBJ1-1|once|NA
CASSPNAGNPEAFF
TGTGCCAGCTCACCGAATGCAGGGAATCCTGAAGCTTTCTTT
>TRBV5-1|TRBJ1-5|few|NA
CASSQNSSLNQPQHF
TGCGCCAGCAGCCAAAACAGCTCTCTCAATCAGCCCCAGCATTTT
>TRBV2|TRBJ1-1|NA|NA
CASSEAEVGWTEAFF
TGTGCCAGCAGTGAAGCGGAGGTAGGTTGGACTGAAGCTTTCTTT
>TRBV5-6|TRBJ1-2|NA|NA
CASSLGAGPGYTF
TGTGCCAGCAGCTTGGGAGCAGGGCCCGGCTACACCTTC
>TRBV18|TRBJ2-7|NA|TRBD1
CASSPMRDRGSYEQYF
TGTGCCAGCTCACCAATGCGGGACAGGGGATCCTACGAGCAGTACTTC
>TRBV19|TRBJ2-3|NA|TRBD2
CASAPGGTDTQYF
TGTGCCAGCGCCCCGGGAGGGACAGATACGCAGTATTTT
>TRBV5-6|TRBJ2-5|medium-sized|NA
CASSLARLNKETQYF
TGTGCCAGCAGCTTGGCCAGGCTCAACAAGGAGACCCAGTACTTC
>TRBV18|TRBJ2-1|NA|TRBD1
CASSPPGQGAIEQFF
TGTGCCAGCTCACCTCCGGGACAGGGGGCCATTGAGCAGTTCTTC
>TRBV19|TRBJ2-7|few|NA
CASSIKGRIYEQYF
TGTGCCAGTAGTATAAAGGGGAGGATCTACGAGCAGTACTTC
>TRBV4-2|TRBJ2-3|NA|TRBD2
CASSQDSGTSGAPTQYF
TGTGCCAGCAGCCAAGATTCGGGGACTAGCGGGGCCCCTACGCAGTATTTT
>TRBV4-2|TRBJ2-7|NA|TRBD2
CASSPPPSGTLTYEQYF
TGTGCCAGCAGCCCACCGCCTAGCGGGACTTTAACCTACGAGCAGTACTTC
>TRBV5-1|TRBJ1-4|few|TRBD1
CASSLTGTGLSTNEKLFF
TGCGCCAGCAGCCTAACCGGGACAGGCCTCTCAACTAATGAAAAACTGTTTTTT
>TRBV4-1|TRBJ2-7|NA|TRBD1
CASSQSGTGVFEQYF
TGCGCCAGCAGCCAATCCGGGACAGGGGTCTTCGAGCAGTACTTC
>TRBV2|TRBJ2-7|few|TRBD1
CASEDWTGTYEQYF
TGTGCCAGCGAAGATTGGACAGGGACCTACGAGCAGTACTTC
>TRBV25-1|TRBJ2-3|NA|NA
CASSEPGIVDTQYF
TGTGCCAGCAGTGAACCGGGGATAGTAGATACGCAGTATTTT
>TRBV10-1|TRBJ1-1|NA|NA
CASSDPGRRGAFF
TGCGCCAGCAGTGACCCAGGGAGAAGGGGGGCTTTCTTT
>TRBV11-3|TRBJ2-1|NA|TRBD1
CASSHEGTGTYNEQFF
TGTGCCAGCAGCCATGAGGGGACAGGAACCTACAATGAGCAGTTCTTC
>TRBV19|TRBJ1-5|NA|NA
CASRGQGMNQPQHF
TGTGCCAGTAGAGGCCAGGGTATGAATCAGCCCCAGCATTTT
>TRBV6-1|TRBJ2-1|NA|TRBD2
CASRVSGSVDEQFF
TGTGCCAGCAGGGTTAGCGGGAGTGTGGATGAGCAGTTCTTC
>TRBV28|TRBJ1-1|NA|NA
CASSFTGSYTEAFF
TGTGCCAGCAGTTTTACAGGGTCCTACACTGAAGCTTTCTTT
>TRBV9|TRBJ2-7|NA|TRBD2
CASSPRTSGGTGEQYF
TGTGCCAGCAGCCCAAGGACTAGCGGGGGGACGGGGGAGCAGTACTTC
>TRBV5-1|TRBJ1-6|NA|TRBD1
CASSSDRTSLGSPLHF
TGCGCCAGCAGCTCGGACAGGACGAGTTTAGGTTCACCCCTCCACTTT
>TRBV6-1|TRBJ2-2|NA|TRBD2
CASSGMELAEDTGELFF
TGTGCCAGCAGTGGGATGGAACTAGCGGAGGACACCGGGGAGCTGTTTTTT
>TRBV5-1|TRBJ1-5|NA|TRBD1
CASSLRGQGSGPQHF
TGCGCCAGCAGCTTGAGGGGGCAGGGTAGTGGGCCCCAGCATTTT
>TRBV5-6|TRBJ2-7|NA|NA
CASSYYPGDSYEQYF
TGTGCCAGCAGCTATTACCCGGGGGACTCCTACGAGCAGTACTTC
>TRBV11-2|TRBJ2-5|few|TRBD1
CASSPRTGGRETQYF
TGTGCCAGCAGCCCGCGGACAGGGGGCAGAGAGACCCAGTACTTC